This record covers a single T cell receptor beta chain. The antigen it binds to is not known. There are no base qualities to consult, and no much larger clone falls within one base. The record originates from a study of cytomegalovirus exposure and HLA in healthy donors (TCRdb year 2017). Regarding the study in general: An earlier analysis of 587 of the donors reported roughly 300 Gb of sequence data and 117 million unique TCR beta sequences obtained from roughly 170 million T cells. Because of strong linkage in the cohort, four to six DR-DQ haplotypes were treated as single units for association and clustering. Typing coverage differed by locus: A, B, C, DRB1 and DQB1 were typed in roughly 629-630 donors, DQA1 in about 500, DPA1 in some 570, and DPB1 in 472. A later genetic analysis used genome-wide SNP genotypes for about 65% of the 666 donors, treating that subset as a discovery cohort. Of the roughly 390 genotyped donors, approximately 83% fell in the genetic ancestry cluster associated with self-reported Caucasian donors. In addition to the first cohort of 650 to 750 subjects, a separate validation cohort of some 120 different subjects was used. Donor age, sex, ethnicity and CMV serostatus were compiled together with the repertoire data. In a later analysis, previously published TCR beta repertoires from 550 to 700 donors were re-analyzed and high-resolution HLA genotyping was added so that TCR occurrence patterns could be studied. An early release that covered fewer than 800 HLA-typed donors contained 250 to 350 gigabases of sequencing data and 75 million to 100 million unique TCR sequences. To decide whether each TCR beta V gene segment behaved as functional or pseudogenic, an earlier analysis of some 600 of the donors relied on high-throughput TCR beta sequencing. Among some 400 genotyped donors of the cohort, an average of approximately 240,000 unique TCR beta nucleotide sequences was sequenced per donor, of which about 19% were non-productive. The aim of the study was to test whether cataloging public T cell receptors could identify signatures of past pathogen exposure. Using immunosequencing, the study profiled T cell repertoires from 666 subjects and related those repertoires to cytomegalovirus serostatus. The study combined high-throughput TCR immunosequencing, statistical association of individual TCRs with disease status, and machine learning to predict cytomegalovirus infection status. Class I and class II HLA loci were covered by the typing at four-digit resolution. Every discovery cohort repertoire had been produced on one sequencing platform. The later analysis used no new phenotypic data to find candidate immune exposures, relying instead on TCR beta sequences and their occurrence across donors. General conclusions and limits of the study: When HLA alleles, especially DR and DQ, strongly co-occurred, attributing TCR associations to individual alleles was difficult. The 87-base-pair reads could not distinguish some IMGT-functional V segments, including TRBV6-2 and TRBV6-3, so those segments were excluded. A cluster of highly shared sequence variants was judged likely to represent a technical artifact of the sequencing pipeline. In a later genetic analysis, fewer N-insertions in productive TCRs were reported among donors in an Asian-associated ancestry cluster than the approximately 710-donor mean. Correlated functional status among segregating V segments might be attributable to linkage disequilibrium, but an unknown experimental factor could not be ruled out. In an earlier analysis of some 550 of the donors, most TCR beta V segments were observed in productive rearrangements about 90% or about 30% of the time, broadly matching IMGT annotations. A further reported finding was that TCR beta sequences accurately predicted the HLA-A and HLA-B alleles for most subjects in the first cohort. A later analysis found that TCR association rates varied across HLA loci, with DRB1 alleles showing the most associated TCRs and HLA-C alleles the fewest. Roughly uniform sequencing depth across donors was assumed in presence/absence analyses, although this assumption may not hold. A total of 150 or so TCR beta chains were listed by the study as associated with cytomegalovirus. Most CMV-associated TCR beta chains appeared to be HLA-restricted in a later analysis, and the HLA associations seemed to be driven largely by CMV exposure. The authors suggested that the approach could potentially be generalized to other disease states and immunological phenotypes. Several of the top co-occurrence clusters appeared to be linked to parvovirus B19, influenza, CMV and Epstein-Barr virus, according to a later analysis. The classifier was reported to diagnose cytomegalovirus status with high specificity and sensitivity in both the original and validation cohorts. HLA typing was unavailable for some donors at each locus, so association tests used only the typed subset. In a later analysis, HLA-associated TCR beta chains were found to be more clonally expanded and to have lower generation probabilities than equally common non-associated chains. A few of the identified cytomegalovirus-associated TCR beta chains were confirmed in vitro to be specific for cytomegalovirus antigens. Specific HLA alleles were associated with 16,951 TCR beta sequences at a false discovery rate of 0.05 in a later analysis. An association between a missense DCLRE1C variant and V-gene and J-gene trimming of TCR beta chains was found in a later genetic analysis and replicated in an independent cohort. Only TCR beta chains were sequenced in this cohort, and the absence of alpha or paired-chain data limited detectable features. Most TCR sequences were seen in very few donors, while some public TCRs were found in many individuals. Immune exposure information for the cohort was limited to CMV serostatus. Because counts were too low, 15 or so rarely observed V segments, including chromosome 9 orphons, were excluded from the earlier analysis of some 540 of the donors.

After removal of 9 bases from V and 4 bases from J, the junction retains 3 bases not matched to a gene. The germline V gene specifies MNHEY as CDR1 and SVGAGI as CDR2. The CDR3 starts with the cysteine, ends with the phenylalanine, and has 13 residues. The kept DNA is CDR3 alone, 39 bases in frame from the first base. Libraries came from the immunoSEQ multiplex PCR assay. A mixture of 60 forward primers for TCR Vbeta segments and 13 reverse primers for TCR Jbeta segments was used in the multiplex PCR. The CDR3 region of rearranged TCR beta genes was amplified from genomic DNA with a multiplex PCR assay. On the Illumina HiSeq System, the amplified TCR beta libraries were sequenced as 87-base-pair reads. As for the original processing: In a later analysis, some 80 million unique TCR beta chains were counted across the 650 to 700 repertoires, and roughly 11 million of these chains were shared by at least two donors. Raw reads were error-corrected and collapsed into unique sequences with a nearest-neighbor algorithm that merged closely related sequences to remove PCR and sequencing errors. To assign V, D and J gene segments, CDR3 sequences were aligned to IMGT reference sequences. Each retained sequence needed at least a six-nucleotide match to both a V gene segment and a J gene segment. Rearrangements were classified as productive when the CDR3 lacked stop codons and remained in frame with V and J, and all other rearrangements were classified as non-productive. CDR3 was defined by IMGT convention, running from the second conserved V-encoded cysteine to the conserved J-encoded phenylalanine. In an earlier analysis of more than 550 of the donors, sequences lacking an unambiguous match to a single V gene segment were excluded. An earlier analysis of several hundred of the donors called V segments functional above 56.7% productive rearrangements and segregating when the between-donor standard deviation exceeded 5%. A statistical classification framework was built for diagnosing cytomegalovirus status from the catalog of TCR beta chain sequences. V and J gene assignment, in a later analysis, came from comparing TCR nucleotide sequences with IMGT/GENE-DB human TR gene sequences. Using the TCRdist pipeline, a later analysis assigned CDR3 sequences along with most-parsimonious VDJ recombination scenarios. In a later analysis, every TCR beta chain was defined by the combination of its CDR3 amino acid sequence and its V-gene family, and reads without a unique V-gene family were dropped. In a later analysis, fewer than 650 highly shared, low-generation-probability nucleotide sequences were removed to address suspected cross-contamination and a sequencing artifact. In a later analysis, a clonal expansion index for each public chain was calculated from normalized within-repertoire ranks of inferred template counts. In a later analysis, generation probabilities were computed using a VDJ recombination model fitted to out-of-frame rearrangements, and the results were checked against IGoR. In a later analysis, TCR-TCR, TCR-HLA and TCR-CMV co-occurrence was scored with hypergeometric tests, and a repertoire-size bias correction was applied to TCR pairs. A later analysis estimated false discovery rates by permuting HLA or CMV assignments 20 times. A later analysis grouped co-occurring TCRs with DBSCAN, adding TCRdist sequence similarity when clustering within HLA-allele-positive subsets. Co-occurrence clustering excluded repertoires with fewer than 30,000 or more than 120,000 public chains, plus five with anomalous nucleotide sharing. TCRdb limited this immuneACCESS table to in-frame rearrangements with V and J called. A share of clones is missing; checked studies link under half to unresolved V genes, and the rest is unexplained. For V, J and clone size, that table is used; D and trimming come from the DNA. This sample comprises about 100,000 clones, around 76% of them detected only once. The top ten hold more than 3% of the sample.

The cohort consisted of some 730 healthy bone marrow donors. Cohort members were all nominally healthy when sampled, although unrecorded immune exposures were likely present. The donor tested CMV seropositive and was one of the 289 seropositive cohort members. Every donor gave a peripheral blood sample, and the peripheral blood mononuclear cells from that sample were used for TCR beta sequencing. Genomic DNA extraction from the blood cell samples was performed with the Qiagen DNeasy Blood Extraction Kit. The sample comprised PBMCs. This chain joins TRBV6-5 to TRBJ2-1; 10 bases in between match TRBD1. This receptor was taken from a woman aged 45-60 years in good health and CMV-seropositive. The CDR3 protein is CASGQGEYNEQFF. The nucleotide sequence is TGTGCCAGTGGACAGGGGGAGTACAATGAGCAGTTCTTC.